The 13 T cell receptor beta chains listed next were all sequenced from one sample in a study of T cell repertoires in cytomegalovirus infection. These receptors' targets are unknown. TCRdb used MiXCR to reprocess the reads, holding one entry per CDR3 protein. The repertoire holds about 500,000 distinct CDR3 sequences, with about 33% as singletons. The sample here was cultured PBMCs, taken from culture after CMV antigen stimulation. These receptor sequences come from a human donor in good health (CMV status not recorded). Some clones in this sample may be carry-over from other donors' samples.

This clonotype has just a few counts. The chain uses TRBV19 and TRBJ2-7, with 13 bases identical to TRBD2. The V gene's germline CDR1 is LNHDA and CDR2 SQIVND (reference sequence). The CDR3 runs to 17 residues. J gave up 3 bases and V 5 bases, and 10 bases lay outside the gene matches. As DNA, the CDR3 is TGTGCCAGTAGTGTCGATCCGGGACTAGCGGGACTCTACGAGCAGTACTTC. Protein sequence: CASSVDPGLAGLYEQYF.

The table lists this clonotype with many counts. The CDR3 protein is CASSLGLAGDNEQFF. In nucleotides, the CDR3 is TGTGCCAGCAGCTTAGGACTAGCGGGAGACAATGAGCAGTTCTTC. The chain employs TRBV28 and TRBJ2-1, with 13 nucleotides matching TRBD2. Germline V CDR1 and CDR2: MDHEN, SYDVKM. V lost 6 bases to trimming and J lost 5 bases; unmatched junction nucleotides: 4. CDR3 length: 15 residues.

This clonotype was seen a few times. The V gene is TRBV20-1, the J gene TRBJ1-1, with D tentatively TRBD1 (5 bases). The CDR3 length is 12 residues. The V end was cut by 5 bases, the J end by 7 bases, with 14 bases between. Germline assignment: CDR1 DFQATT and CDR2 SNEGSKA (reference sequence). The CDR3 coding sequence is TGCAGTGCTGCTCCTAGGGGTAGTGAAGCTTTCTTT. Protein sequence: CSAAPRGSEAFF.

This chain connects TRBV27 to TRBJ2-1; D might be TRBD1 or TRBD2, each matching 5 bases. The CDR3 sequence is 15 residues long. Looked up from germline, CDR1 is MNHEY and CDR2 is SMNVEV (reference sequence). V lost 6 bases to trimming and J lost 8 bases, with 20 bases between them. The chain's CDR3 is CASSAPGRTRYEQFF. The DNA for the CDR3 is TGTGCCAGCAGCGCTCCGGGACGGACCCGATATGAGCAGTTCTTC.

This clonotype was counted at least ten times. This chain links TRBV7-2 with TRBJ1-1; D remains unclear. V was cut by 5 bases and J by 8 bases, with 15 bases left in between. Germline CDR1 SGHTA, CDR2 FQGNSA. The CDR3 has 13 amino acids. CDR3 protein: CASSVDLREEAFF. CDR3 coding DNA: TGTGCCAGCAGCGTGGACCTAAGGGAGGAAGCTTTCTTT.

This clonotype came up a few times. V and J are TRBV12-3 or TRBV12-4 and TRBJ2-5; TRBD1 aligns across 7 bases. The CDR3 runs to 13 residues. V shed 6 bases and J 5 bases; nucleotides not matched to a gene: 6. The CDR3 spells CASRTGAAETQYF. The CDR3 nucleotides read TGTGCCAGCAGAACAGGGGCAGCGGAGACCCAGTACTTC.

This clonotype has a handful of counts. V is TRBV7-2 and J is TRBJ1-1; D is perhaps TRBD1 (6 bases). The V gene's germline CDR1 is SGHTA and CDR2 FQGNSA. Trimming removed 1 base at V and 1 base at J, with 10 bases between. This CDR3 has 15 amino acids. The CDR3 region is CASSLDGRGNTEAFF. In DNA, the CDR3 is TGTGCCAGCAGCTTAGATGGCAGGGGGAACACTGAAGCTTTCTTT.

This clonotype was recorded at least ten times. V and J are TRBV28 and TRBJ2-5, with D possibly being TRBD1 or TRBD2 (6 bases each). V shed 2 bases and J shed 2 bases, with 12 bases lying between them. The CDR3 is 15 amino acids. Germline values: CDR1 MDHEN, CDR2 SYDVKM. This CDR3 reads CASSLMGGQQETQYF. The DNA of the CDR3 is TGTGCCAGCAGTTTAATGGGGGGACAACAAGAGACCCAGTACTTC.

This clonotype was counted only a few times. The J gene is TRBJ1-2, the V gene TRBV6-1; possible D gene TRBD1, 6 bases. This CDR3 contains 14 residues. Germline lookup yields CDR1 MNHNS and CDR2 SASEGT. Trimming took 4 bases from V and 4 from J, leaving 13 bases between them. The CDR3 reads CASSGGVGGYGYTF. As DNA, the CDR3 is TGTGCCAGCAGTGGGGGGGTAGGGGGCTATGGCTACACCTTC.

J is TRBJ2-1 and V is TRBV6-2 or TRBV6-3; the D gene is possibly TRBD2 (6 bases). V lost 0 bases, J lost 0 bases, and 21 bases lay in between. This CDR3 is 20 amino acids long. From germline, CDR1 is MNHEY and CDR2 SVGEGT. This chain's CDR3 is CASSYSILSGSASSYNEQFF. CDR3 coding DNA: TGTGCCAGCAGTTACTCGATCCTTAGCGGTTCTGCCAGCTCCTACAATGAGCAGTTCTTC.

This clonotype was seen a few times. The V gene is TRBV11-1, the J gene TRBJ2-2; D is possibly TRBD1 (5 bases). Trimming removed 5 bases at V and 4 bases at J, with 17 bases between. The CDR3 has 16 residues. Germline V CDR1 and CDR2: SGHAT, FQDESV (reference sequence). This chain's CDR3 is CASSPRPQGSTGELFF. The CDR3 bases are TGTGCCAGCAGCCCAAGGCCCCAGGGAAGCACCGGGGAGCTGTTTTTT.

The CDR3 nucleotides read TGTGCCAGCAGTACGGGTGGGGGGCGGAGAACTAATGAAAAACTGTTTTTT. As protein: CASSTGGGRRTNEKLFF. The V call is TRBV28, the J call TRBJ1-4, with D tentatively TRBD1 (6 bases). V was pared by 5 bases and J by 1 base, with 17 bases between. The germline V gene has CDR1 MDHEN and CDR2 SYDVKM. The CDR3 runs to 17 residues.

J is TRBJ2-5 and V is TRBV10-3; weak D call: TRBD1 (5 bases). V was pared by 3 bases and J by 1 base, with 9 bases between. The germline V gene has CDR1 ENHRY and CDR2 SYGVKD. This CDR3 has 14 residues. CDR3 loop: CAISDLGVQETQYF. In DNA form, the CDR3 reads TGTGCCATCAGTGATTTAGGGGTCCAAGAGACCCAGTACTTC.